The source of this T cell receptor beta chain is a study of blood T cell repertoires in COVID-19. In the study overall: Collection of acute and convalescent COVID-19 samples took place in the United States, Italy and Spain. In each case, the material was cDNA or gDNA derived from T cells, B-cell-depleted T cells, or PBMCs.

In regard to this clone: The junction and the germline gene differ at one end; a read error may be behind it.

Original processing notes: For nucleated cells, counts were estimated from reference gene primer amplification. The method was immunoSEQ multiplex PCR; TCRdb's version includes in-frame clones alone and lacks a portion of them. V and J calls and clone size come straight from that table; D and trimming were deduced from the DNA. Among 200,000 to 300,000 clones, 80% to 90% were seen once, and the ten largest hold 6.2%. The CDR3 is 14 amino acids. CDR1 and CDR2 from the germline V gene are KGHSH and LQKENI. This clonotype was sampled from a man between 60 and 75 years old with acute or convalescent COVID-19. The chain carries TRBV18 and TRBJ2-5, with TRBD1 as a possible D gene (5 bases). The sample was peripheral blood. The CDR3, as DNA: TGTGCCAGCTCACCATCCCAGGGCCAAGGGACCCAGTACTTC. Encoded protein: CASSPSQGQGTQYF.